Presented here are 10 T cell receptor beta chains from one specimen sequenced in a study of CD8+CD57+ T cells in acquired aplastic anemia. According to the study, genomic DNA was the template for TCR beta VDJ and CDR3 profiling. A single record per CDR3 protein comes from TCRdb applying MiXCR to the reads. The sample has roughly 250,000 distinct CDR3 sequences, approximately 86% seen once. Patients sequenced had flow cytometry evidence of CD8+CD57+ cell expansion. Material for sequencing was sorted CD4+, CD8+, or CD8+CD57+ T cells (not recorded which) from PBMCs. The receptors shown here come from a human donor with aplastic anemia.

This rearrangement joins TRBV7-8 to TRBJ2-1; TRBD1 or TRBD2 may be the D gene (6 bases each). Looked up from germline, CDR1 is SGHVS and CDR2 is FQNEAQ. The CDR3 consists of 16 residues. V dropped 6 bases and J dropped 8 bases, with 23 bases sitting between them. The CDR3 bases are TGTGCCAGCAGGGACGGGGGCACAGACACTCAGGATGAGCAGTTCTTC. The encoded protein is CASRDGGTDTQDEQFF. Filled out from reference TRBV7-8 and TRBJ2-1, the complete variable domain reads GAGVSQSPRYKVAKRGQDVALRCDPISGHVSLFWYQQALGQGPEFLTYFQNEAQLDKSGLPSDRFFAERPEGSVSTLKIQRTQQEDSAVYLCASRDGGTDTQDEQFFGPGTRLTVL.

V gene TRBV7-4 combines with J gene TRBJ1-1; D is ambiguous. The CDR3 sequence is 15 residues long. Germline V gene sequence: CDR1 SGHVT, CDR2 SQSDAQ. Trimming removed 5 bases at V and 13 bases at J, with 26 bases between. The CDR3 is CASSVDQNCYNEHFF. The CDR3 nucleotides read TGTGCCAGCAGCGTAGACCAGAACTGCTACAATGAGCATTTCTTT.

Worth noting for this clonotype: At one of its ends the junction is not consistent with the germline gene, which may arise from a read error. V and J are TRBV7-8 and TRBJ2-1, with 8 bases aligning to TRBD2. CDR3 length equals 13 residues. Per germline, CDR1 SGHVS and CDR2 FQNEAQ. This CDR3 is CASSFAGGPDTFF. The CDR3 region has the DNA TGTGCCAGCAGCTTTGCGGGAGGTCCCGATACGTTCTTT.

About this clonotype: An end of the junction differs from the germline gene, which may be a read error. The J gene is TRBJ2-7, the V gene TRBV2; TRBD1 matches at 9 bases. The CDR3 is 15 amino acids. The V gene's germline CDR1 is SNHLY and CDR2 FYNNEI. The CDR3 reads CASSGTGTASKEQCF. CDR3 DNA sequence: TGTGCCAGTAGTGGGACAGGGACTGCTTCCAAGGAGCAGTGCTTC.

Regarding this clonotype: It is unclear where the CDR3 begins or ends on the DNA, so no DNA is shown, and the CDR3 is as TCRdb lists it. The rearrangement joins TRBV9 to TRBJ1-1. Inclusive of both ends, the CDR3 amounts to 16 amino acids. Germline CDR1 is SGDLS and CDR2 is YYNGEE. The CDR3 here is CASSGPVDAVFWQAFF.

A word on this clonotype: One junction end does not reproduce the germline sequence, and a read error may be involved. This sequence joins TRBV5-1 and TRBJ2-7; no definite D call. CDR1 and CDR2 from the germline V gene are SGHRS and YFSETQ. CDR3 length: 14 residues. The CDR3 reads CASSSRRPFYEQYF. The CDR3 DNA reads TGTGCCAGCAGTAGCAGACGTCCCTTCTACGAGCAGTACTTC.

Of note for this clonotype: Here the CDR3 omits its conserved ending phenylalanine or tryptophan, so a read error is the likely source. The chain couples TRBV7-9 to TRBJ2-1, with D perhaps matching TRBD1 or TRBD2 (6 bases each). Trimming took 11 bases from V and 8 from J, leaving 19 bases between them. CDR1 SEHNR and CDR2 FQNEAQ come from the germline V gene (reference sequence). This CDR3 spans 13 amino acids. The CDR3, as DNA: TGTGCCTACAGGGATGGGGGGATCCATGAGCAGTTCTAC. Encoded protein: CAYRDGGIHEQFY.

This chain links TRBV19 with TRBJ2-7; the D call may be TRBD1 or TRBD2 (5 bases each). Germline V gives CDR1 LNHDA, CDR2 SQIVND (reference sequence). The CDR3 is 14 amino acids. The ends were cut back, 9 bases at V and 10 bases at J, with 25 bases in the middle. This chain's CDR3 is CASSLVRGNYNQYF. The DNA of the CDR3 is TGTGCCAGCAGTTTAGTGAGGGGAAACTACAATCAGTACTTC.

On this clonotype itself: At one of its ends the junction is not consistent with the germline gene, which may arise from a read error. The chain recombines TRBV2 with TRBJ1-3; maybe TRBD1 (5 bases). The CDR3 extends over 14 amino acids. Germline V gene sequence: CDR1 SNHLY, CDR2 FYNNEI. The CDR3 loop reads CATTSQGSGNTIYF. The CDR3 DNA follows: TGCGCCACGACCTCCCAGGGCTCTGGAAACACCATATATTTT.

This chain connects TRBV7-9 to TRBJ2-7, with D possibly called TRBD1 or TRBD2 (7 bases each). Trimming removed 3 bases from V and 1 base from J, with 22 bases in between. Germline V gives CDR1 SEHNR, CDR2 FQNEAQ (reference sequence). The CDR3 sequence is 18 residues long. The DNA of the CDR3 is TGTGCCAGCAGCTTTCAACGAAGCGGGACAGCCCATTCCTACGAGCAGTACGTC. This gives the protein CASSFQRSGTAHSYEQYV.